Below, 20 T cell receptor beta chains from the same sample are listed, as sequenced in a study of blood T cells in healthy people across ages. A second 7 to 11 cycle PCR used barcoded and J-beta primers. TCRdb independently ran MiXCR on the 5' RACE reads; one entry per CDR3 protein. This table has about 640,000 distinct CDR3 sequences, roughly 53% appearing once. Input material: blood. The receptors stem from a man between 60 and 70 years old in good health.

The rearrangement uses TRBV5-4 and TRBJ1-2; a weak D match, TRBD1 (5 bases). The CDR3 covers 16 residues. The V gene's germline CDR1 is SGHNT and CDR2 YYREEE (reference sequence). Trimming pared 1 base from V and 1 base from J, leaving 14 bases between. The CDR3 loop reads CASSLKAQGDNYGYTF. CDR3 bases: TGTGCCAGCAGCTTGAAGGCCCAAGGGGATAACTATGGCTACACCTTC.

This clonotype has only a few counts. The J gene is TRBJ2-1, the V gene TRBV11-2; D is perhaps TRBD1 (5 bases). With 5 bases removed from V and 5 bases from J, the gap between germline ends came to 13 bases. Per germline, CDR1 SGHAT and CDR2 FQNNGV. The CDR3 is made up of 14 amino acids. CDR3 DNA: TGTGCCAGCAGCCCCGGGTGGACAAACAATGAGCAGTTCTTC. It is translated as CASSPGWTNNEQFF.

V gene TRBV7-6 combines with J gene TRBJ2-5; D not certain. The V gene lost 4 bases and the J gene lost 5 bases, with 11 bases spanning the gap. CDR3 length equals 13 residues. Germline-derived CDR1 and CDR2 are SGHVS and FNYEAQ. CDR3: CASSSQVRETQYF. In DNA form, the CDR3 reads TGTGCCAGCAGCTCGCAAGTAAGGGAGACCCAGTACTTC.

Comments on this clonotype: A read error is likely, as this CDR3 ends without the conserved phenylalanine or tryptophan. The chain is built from TRBV12-3 or TRBV12-4 and TRBJ2-3, with TRBD1 as a possible D gene (7 bases). The CDR3 is 14 amino acids. The CDR3 reads CASSFGGTADAQYS. The CDR3 bases are TGTGCCAGCAGTTTTGGGGGGACAGCAGATGCGCAGTATTCT.

The chain carries TRBV9 and TRBJ2-6; 7 bases match TRBD1. The junction had 7 bases not matched to a gene; V was cut back by 3 bases and J by 13 bases. Germline CDR1 reads SGDLS; CDR2 reads YYNGEE. The CDR3 runs 13 residues. Here the CDR3 DNA reads TGTGCCAGCAGCGCGCGCCAGGGGGTGGTCCTGACTTTC. This translates into CASSARQGVVLTF.

V and J are TRBV27 and TRBJ2-1; D perhaps matches TRBD2 (5 bases). Per germline, CDR1 MNHEY and CDR2 SMNVEV (reference sequence). Trimming took off 6 bases at V and 1 base at J, with 13 bases between the two ends. The CDR3 runs 15 residues. CDR3 loop: CASSYLAASYNEQFF. The CDR3 nucleotides read TGTGCCAGCAGCTACCTAGCTGCTTCCTACAATGAGCAGTTCTTC.

The chain recombines TRBV29-1 with TRBJ2-7, with D perhaps matching TRBD1 (5 bases). Trimming took 6 bases from V and 1 from J, leaving 10 bases between them. The germline V gene has CDR1 SQVTM and CDR2 ANQGSEA. CDR3 size: 12 residues. Here the CDR3 reads CSVRTLSYEQYF. CDR3 DNA sequence: TGCAGCGTCCGGACACTTTCCTACGAGCAGTACTTC.

The gene calls are TRBV28 and TRBJ2-7; D possibly matches TRBD1 or TRBD2 (5 bases each). Trimming cost V 6 bases and J 0 bases, with 12 bases left between them. The CDR3 is made up of 14 amino acids. CDR1 and CDR2 (germline): MDHEN, SYDVKM. The CDR3, as DNA: TGTGCCAGCAGGGGGGACCGCTACTCCTACGAGCAGTACTTC. It codes for CASRGDRYSYEQYF.

This chain links TRBV20-1 with TRBJ1-2, with 7 positions matching TRBD1. Germline CDR1 reads DFQATT; CDR2 reads SNEGSKA (reference sequence). This CDR3 is 13 amino acids long. The J segment lost 4 bases and the V segment lost 3 bases, leaving 5 bases of the junction unmatched. The CDR3 here is CSASPQGSYGYTF. CDR3 nucleotide sequence: TGCAGTGCTAGCCCACAGGGGAGCTATGGCTACACCTTC.

Only one count was recorded for this clonotype. The chain uses TRBV4-1 and TRBJ2-5, with D hard to call. V lost 1 base to trimming and J lost 4 bases, with 16 bases between them. Germline CDR1 MGHRA, CDR2 YSYEKL. This CDR3 region has 16 residues. This CDR3 reads CASSQAINRVSETQYF. The CDR3 coding sequence is TGCGCCAGCAGCCAAGCGATCAACAGAGTGTCAGAGACCCAGTACTTC.

The chain uses TRBV25-1 and TRBJ1-2; 7 bases are a match to TRBD1. The CDR3 has 14 residues. J lost 8 bases, V lost 1 base, and 7 bases had no gene match. CDR1 and CDR2 from the germline V gene are MGHDK and SYGVNS. The CDR3 DNA sequence: TGTGCCAGCAGTGAATCCCGGACAGGCAGGGGCTACACCTTC. Its protein is CASSESRTGRGYTF.

This clonotype occurred a few times. V gene TRBV21-1 combines with J gene TRBJ2-4. TRBV21-1 is classified as a pseudogene. There are 10 residues in the CDR3. CDR3 in DNA: TGTGCCAGCACCAAAAACATTCAGTACTTC. Translated: CASTKNIQYF.

About this clonotype: An end of the junction does not agree with germline; a read error may underlie this. The chain joins TRBV6-5 to TRBJ2-1; possible D gene TRBD2, 6 bases. This CDR3 contains 14 residues. Germline CDR1 MNHEY, CDR2 SVGAGI. CDR3 residues: CACSYSTWGETQFF. In DNA, the CDR3 is TGTGCCTGCAGTTATAGTACCTGGGGGGAGACCCAGTTCTTC.

The chain combines TRBV6-1 with TRBJ2-1; a possible D gene is TRBD2 (6 bases). The CDR3 length is 18 residues. With 2 bases removed from V and 0 bases from J, the gap between germline ends came to 17 bases. Germline V gene data show CDR1 as MNHNS and CDR2 as SASEGT. CDR3 protein: CASSEPQASARSYNEQFF. Written as DNA, the CDR3 is TGTGCCAGCAGTGAACCCCAAGCTAGCGCCCGCTCCTACAATGAGCAGTTCTTC.

J is TRBJ2-5 and V is TRBV5-1; D might be TRBD1 or TRBD2, each matching 6 bases. The V gene's germline CDR1 is SGHRS and CDR2 YFSETQ. There are 16 residues in the CDR3. Trimming stripped 2 bases from V and 7 bases from J, with 21 bases between. The CDR3 sequence: CASSLSPGATSGTQYF. The CDR3 nucleotides read TGCGCCAGCAGCTTAAGTCCGGGGGCGACATCGGGGACCCAGTACTTC.

V and J are TRBV3-1 and TRBJ1-1; no clear D gene. The germline gives CDR1 LGHDT, CDR2 YNNKEL (reference sequence). This CDR3 comprises 16 residues. Trimming took off 0 bases at V and 1 base at J, with 12 bases between the two ends. In DNA form, the CDR3 reads TGTGCCAGCAGCCAAGATTCCCCAGTCCAGAACACTGAAGCTTTCTTT. Translated, it gives CASSQDSPVQNTEAFF.

The J gene is TRBJ2-1, the V gene TRBV29-1; a weak D match, TRBD2 (5 bases). Germline-derived CDR1 and CDR2 are SQVTM and ANQGSEA. V shed 1 base and J shed 5 bases, with 9 bases lying between them. The CDR3 contains 13 residues. The CDR3 spells CSVEAGSNNEQFF. The CDR3 region has the DNA TGCAGCGTTGAAGCTGGGAGCAACAATGAGCAGTTCTTC.

The chain combines TRBV12-3 or TRBV12-4 with TRBJ2-2, with D possibly matching TRBD1 (6 bases). V lost 7 bases and J 0 bases, leaving 9 bases between the germline ends. The CDR3 extends over 14 amino acids. The CDR3 protein is CASTQGPNTGELFF. In DNA form, the CDR3 reads TGTGCCAGCACCCAGGGGCCGAACACCGGGGAGCTGTTTTTT.

This sequence joins TRBV29-1 and TRBJ2-1, with D possibly being TRBD1 or TRBD2 (6 bases each). Deletions cut 1 base from V and 12 bases from J, with 13 bases between. This CDR3 is built from 12 residues. Germline values: CDR1 SQVTM, CDR2 ANQGSEA. The CDR3 sequence is CSVEASGAGQFF. The CDR3 nucleotides are TGCAGCGTTGAAGCATCGGGGGCAGGGCAGTTCTTC.

The rearrangement uses TRBV7-8 and TRBJ2-5; D not certain. This CDR3 comprises 14 residues. Germline CDR1 is SGHVS and CDR2 is FQNEAQ. V gave up 1 base and J gave up 2 bases, with 8 bases separating them. The CDR3 loop is CASSLVSIQETQYF. CDR3 nucleotide sequence: TGTGCCAGCAGCTTAGTGAGCATTCAAGAGACCCAGTACTTC.